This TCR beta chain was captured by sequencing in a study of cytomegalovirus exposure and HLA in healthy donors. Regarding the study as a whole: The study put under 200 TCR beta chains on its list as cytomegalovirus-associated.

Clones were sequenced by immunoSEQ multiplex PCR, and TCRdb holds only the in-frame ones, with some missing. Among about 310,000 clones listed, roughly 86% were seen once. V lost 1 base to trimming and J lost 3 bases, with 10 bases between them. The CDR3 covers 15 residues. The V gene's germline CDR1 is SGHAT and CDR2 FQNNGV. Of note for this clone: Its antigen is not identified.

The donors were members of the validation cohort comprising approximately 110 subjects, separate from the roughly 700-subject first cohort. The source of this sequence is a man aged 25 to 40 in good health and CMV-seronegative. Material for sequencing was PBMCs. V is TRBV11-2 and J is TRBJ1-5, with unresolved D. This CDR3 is CASSLGGGPNQPQHF. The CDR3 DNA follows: TGTGCCAGCAGCTTAGGGGGAGGGCCCAATCAGCCCCAGCATTTT.